Listed below are T cell receptor beta chains from one sample, sequenced in a study of T-cell reconstitution after alpha-beta-depleted transplantation in children. TCRdb redid the calling of the PCR reads with MiXCR, one entry per CDR3 protein. The sample lists fewer than 550,000 distinct CDR3 sequences, around 15% occurring once. The material sequenced was PBMCs, mostly from graft donor cells, taken 360 days after TCRalphabeta/CD19-depleted stem cell transplant. Source of these receptors: a boy less than two years old who had a stem cell transplant for Wiskott-Aldrich syndrome, so the T cells may come from the graft donor. Both conserved end residues are part of each CDR3. D genes are given only for firm matches. Rows give clone size only sometimes, using once, few, many, or a class for an expanded clone.

- | TRBJ2-1 | TRBV12-3/TRBV12-4 | many | TGTGCCAGCAGGGGCTACAATGAGCAGTTCTTC | CASRGYNEQFF
TRBD1 | TRBJ2-1 | TRBV10-3 | few | TGTGCCATCAGTGAGCTGGGCGGGACAGGGGACTACAATGAGCAGTTCTTC | CAISELGGTGDYNEQFF
- | TRBJ2-6 | TRBV12-3/TRBV12-4 | few | TGTGCCAGCAGTTTAAGAAGACCCACTTCTGGGGCCAACGTCCTGACTTTC | CASSLRRPTSGANVLTF
- | TRBJ2-7 | TRBV4-1 | few | TGCGCCAGCAGCCCCACCTCGCTACTCGGCGAGCAGTACTTC | CASSPTSLLGEQYF
- | TRBJ2-7 | TRBV29-1 | few | TGCAGCGTTTACAGGGGGGGCTCCTACGAGCAGTACTTC | CSVYRGGSYEQYF
- | TRBJ2-3 | TRBV3-1 | - | TGTGCCAGCAGCCAAGAGGACCGTGGGTATTTT | CASSQEDRGYF
- | TRBJ2-3 | TRBV29-1 | many | TGCAGCGTTGATCTGGGGACGCCTAGCACAGATACGCAGTATTTT | CSVDLGTPSTDTQYF
- | TRBJ2-1 | TRBV18 | - | TGTGCCAGCTCATTCGGGTCGGACGGCTACAATGAGCAGTTCTTC | CASSFGSDGYNEQFF
- | TRBJ1-5 | TRBV7-6 | few | TGTGCCAGCAGCGAAAGGACGGGGAAAGGCAATCAGCCCCAGCATTTT | CASSERTGKGNQPQHF
- | TRBJ2-5 | TRBV4-2 | few | TGTGCCAGCAGCCAACAATCCTCCGGGCTAGGGGGTGAGACCCAGTACTTC | CASSQQSSGLGGETQYF
- | TRBJ2-3 | TRBV5-6 | - | TGTGCCAGCAGCTTGAGGAGGTCAGGGACTCACAGCACAGATACGCAGTATTTT | CASSLRRSGTHSTDTQYF
- | TRBJ2-3 | TRBV12-3/TRBV12-4 | few | TGTGCCAGCAGTCGGCGCACAGATACGCAGTATTTT | CASSRRTDTQYF
TRBD1 | TRBJ2-7 | TRBV13 | few | TGTGCCAGCAGCCGGACGCTGGGACAGACCTACGAGCAGTACTTC | CASSRTLGQTYEQYF
TRBD1 | TRBJ1-2 | TRBV29-1 | - | TGCAGCGTGGCGAGGGGGCTTCCTGCCGGCTACACCTTC | CSVARGLPAGYTF